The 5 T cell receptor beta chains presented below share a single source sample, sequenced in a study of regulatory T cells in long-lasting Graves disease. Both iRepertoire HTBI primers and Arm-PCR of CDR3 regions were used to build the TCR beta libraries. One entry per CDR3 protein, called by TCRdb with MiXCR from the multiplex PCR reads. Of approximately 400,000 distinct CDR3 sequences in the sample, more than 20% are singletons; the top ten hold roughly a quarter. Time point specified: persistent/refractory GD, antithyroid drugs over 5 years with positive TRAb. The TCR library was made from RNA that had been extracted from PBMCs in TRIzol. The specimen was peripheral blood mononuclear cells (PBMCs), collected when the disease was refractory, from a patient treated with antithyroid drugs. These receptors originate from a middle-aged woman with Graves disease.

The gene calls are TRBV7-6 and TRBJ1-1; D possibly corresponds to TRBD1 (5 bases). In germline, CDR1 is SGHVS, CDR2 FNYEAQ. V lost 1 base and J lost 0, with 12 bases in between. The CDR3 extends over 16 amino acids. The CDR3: CASSLDDRTLNTEAFF. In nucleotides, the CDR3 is TGTGCCAGCAGCTTAGATGACAGAACCTTGAACACTGAAGCTTTCTTT.

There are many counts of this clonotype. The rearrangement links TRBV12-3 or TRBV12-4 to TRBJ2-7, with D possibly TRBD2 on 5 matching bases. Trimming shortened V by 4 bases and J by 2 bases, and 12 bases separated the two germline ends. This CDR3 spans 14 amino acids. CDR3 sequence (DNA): TGTGCCAGCAGTTCAAAGACGGGAACCTACGAGCAGTACTTC. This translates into CASSSKTGTYEQYF.

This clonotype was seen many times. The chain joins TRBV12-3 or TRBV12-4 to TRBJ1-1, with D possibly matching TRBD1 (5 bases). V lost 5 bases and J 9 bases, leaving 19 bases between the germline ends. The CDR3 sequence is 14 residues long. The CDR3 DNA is TGTGCCAGCAGTCCACCCCCCATCGGGGGGAAAGCTTTCTTT. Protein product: CASSPPPIGGKAFF.

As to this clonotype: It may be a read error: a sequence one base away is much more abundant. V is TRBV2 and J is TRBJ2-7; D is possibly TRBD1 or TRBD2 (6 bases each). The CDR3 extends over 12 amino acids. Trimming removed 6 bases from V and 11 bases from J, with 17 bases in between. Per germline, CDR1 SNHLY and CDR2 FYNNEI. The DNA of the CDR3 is TGTGCCAGCAGGGCCCCGGGTAGGGGGGAGTACTTC. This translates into CASRAPGRGEYF.

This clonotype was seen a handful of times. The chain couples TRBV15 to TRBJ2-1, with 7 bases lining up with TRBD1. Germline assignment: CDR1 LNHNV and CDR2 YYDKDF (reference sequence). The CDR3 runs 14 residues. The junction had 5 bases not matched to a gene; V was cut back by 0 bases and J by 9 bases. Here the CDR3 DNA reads TGTGCCACCAGCAGAGACAGGGGGAAGGGTGAGCAGTTCTTC. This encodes CATSRDRGKGEQFF.